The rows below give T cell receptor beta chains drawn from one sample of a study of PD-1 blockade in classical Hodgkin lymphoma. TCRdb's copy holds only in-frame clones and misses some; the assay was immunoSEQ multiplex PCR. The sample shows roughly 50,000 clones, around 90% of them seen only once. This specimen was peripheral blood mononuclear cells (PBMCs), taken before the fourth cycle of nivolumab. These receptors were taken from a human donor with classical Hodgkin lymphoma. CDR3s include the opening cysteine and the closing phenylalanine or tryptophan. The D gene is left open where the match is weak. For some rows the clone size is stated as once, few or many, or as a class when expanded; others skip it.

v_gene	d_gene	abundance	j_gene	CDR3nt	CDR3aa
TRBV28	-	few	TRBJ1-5	TGTGCGCACAAAGGGAAGGGCAATCAGCCCCAGCATTTT	CAHKGKGNQPQHF
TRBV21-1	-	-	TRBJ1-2	TGTGCCAGCAGTGTGTTATCCGGGATCGGACTTTATGGCTACACCTTC	CASSVLSGIGLYGYTF
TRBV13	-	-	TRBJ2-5	TGTGCCAGCAGCTTGAGACAAACATCAGGGACCCAGTACTTC	CASSLRQTSGTQYF
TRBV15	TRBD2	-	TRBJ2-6	TGTGCCACCAGCAGAGAAGCGGGAGGGGCCAACGTCCTGACTTTC	CATSREAGGANVLTF
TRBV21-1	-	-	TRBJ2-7	TGTGCCAGCAGCAAAGAAGCGGGGTTTAGCGAGCAGTACTTC	CASSKEAGFSEQYF
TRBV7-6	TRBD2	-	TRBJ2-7	TGTGCCAGCAGCTTAAAAGGGCTAGCGGGATCCCACGAGCAGTACTTC	CASSLKGLAGSHEQYF
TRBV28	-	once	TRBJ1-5	TGTGCCAGCGAGGGGACAATCAGCAGGGGTAATCAGCCCCAGCATTTT	CASEGTISRGNQPQHF
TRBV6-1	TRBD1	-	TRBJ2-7	TGTGCCAGCAGTGAAGACGGGACAGCATACGAGCAGTACTTC	CASSEDGTAYEQYF
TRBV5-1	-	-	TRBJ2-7	TGCGCCAGCAGCTTCACCGACGGAGCCTTGCGTTTCGAGCAGTACTTC	CASSFTDGALRFEQYF
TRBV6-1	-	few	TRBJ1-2	TGTGCCAGCAGTGAAGACGGAGGGGGAGTGTATGGCTACACCTTC	CASSEDGGGVYGYTF
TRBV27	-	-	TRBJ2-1	TGTGCCAGCAGTTTCGAGCCGGATTACAATGAGCAGTTCTTC	CASSFEPDYNEQFF
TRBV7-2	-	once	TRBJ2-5	TGTGCCAGCAGCGCCCTTCGGGAGACCCAGTACTTC	CASSALRETQYF
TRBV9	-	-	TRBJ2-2	TGTGCCAGCAGCGCCATGGGACAAATGAACACCGGGGAGCTGTTTTTT	CASSAMGQMNTGELFF
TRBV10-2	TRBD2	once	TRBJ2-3	TGCGCCACTCTCGCACCGGGACTAGCGGATCTTAATACGCAGTATTTT	CATLAPGLADLNTQYF
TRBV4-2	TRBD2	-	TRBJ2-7	TGTGCCAGCAGCCAAGCCCCTAGCGGGAACCCCTCCTACGAGCAGTACTTC	CASSQAPSGNPSYEQYF
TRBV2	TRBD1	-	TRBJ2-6	TGTGCCAGCAGTGACAGGGGGTCTGGGGCCAACGTCCTGACTTTC	CASSDRGSGANVLTF
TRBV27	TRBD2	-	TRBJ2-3	TGTGCCAGCAGTTTTTCCGGGAGGGAGATCACAGATACGCAGTATTTT	CASSFSGREITDTQYF
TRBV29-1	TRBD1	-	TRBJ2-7	TGCAGCGTAGAAACTAACAGGGGGAAGGTCAGGGGGCAGTACTTC	CSVETNRGKVRGQYF
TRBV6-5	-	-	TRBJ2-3	TGTGCCAGCAGTTACTCGAGCGGACCTCGCGCAGATACGCAGTATTTT	CASSYSSGPRADTQYF
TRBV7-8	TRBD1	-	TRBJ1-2	TGTGCCAGCAGTTACGCACCGGACAGGGGGGACTATGGCTACACCTTC	CASSYAPDRGDYGYTF
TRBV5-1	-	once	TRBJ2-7	TGCGCCAGCAGCTTTAACAGGGCCCAAGGCTACGAGCAGTACTTC	CASSFNRAQGYEQYF
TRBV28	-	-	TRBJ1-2	TGTGCCATCACCGTCAGAGGACTTGGCTACACCTTC	CAITVRGLGYTF
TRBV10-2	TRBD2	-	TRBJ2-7	TGCGCCAGCAGAAGAGTTGGACTAGCGGGGACGGTAGGCGAGCAGTACTTC	CASRRVGLAGTVGEQYF
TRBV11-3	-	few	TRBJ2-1	TGTGCCAGCAGCTCTAGGACTCCCCGTAGGAATGAGCAGTTCTTC	CASSSRTPRRNEQFF
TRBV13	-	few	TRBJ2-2	TGTGCCAGCAGCTTAGTCCACGGGGAGCTGTTTTTT	CASSLVHGELFF
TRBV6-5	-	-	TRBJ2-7	TGTGCCAGCAGTTACTCTCTCGGGAACGAGCAGTACTTC	CASSYSLGNEQYF
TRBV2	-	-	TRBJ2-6	TGTGCCAGCAGTGGACAGGCTGGGCCTGGGGCCAACGTCCTGACTTTC	CASSGQAGPGANVLTF
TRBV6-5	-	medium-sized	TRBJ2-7	TGTGCCAGCAGTTACGAGGGTGGGTACGAGCAGTACTTC	CASSYEGGYEQYF
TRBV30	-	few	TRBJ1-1	TGTGCCTGGAGTGTACGGTCTGGCAACACTGAAGCTTTCTTT	CAWSVRSGNTEAFF
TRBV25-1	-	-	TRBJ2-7	TGTGCCAGCAGAACAAGCTACGAGCAGTACTTC	CASRTSYEQYF
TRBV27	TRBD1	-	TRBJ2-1	TGTGCCAGCCGCTGGGACAGGTTAGCGTACAATGAGCAGTTCTTC	CASRWDRLAYNEQFF
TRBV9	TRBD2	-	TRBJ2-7	TGTGCCAGCAGCGTAGCGTTGAGCGGGAGTTCCTACGAGCAGTACTTC	CASSVALSGSSYEQYF
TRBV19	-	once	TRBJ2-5	TGTGCCAGTAGTACCATTCCTACGACGATAGAGACCCAGTACTTC	CASSTIPTTIETQYF
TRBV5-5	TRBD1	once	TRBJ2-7	TGTGCCAGCAGCTTGGGGGCAGGGGGAAGCTACGAGCAGTACTTC	CASSLGAGGSYEQYF
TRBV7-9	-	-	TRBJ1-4	TGTGCCAGCAGCTTCGGGACCGCTAATGAAAAACTGTTTTTT	CASSFGTANEKLFF
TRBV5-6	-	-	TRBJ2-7	TGTGCCAGCAGCTTGGGACAGCAGTACGAGCAGTACTTC	CASSLGQQYEQYF
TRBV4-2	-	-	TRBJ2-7	TGTGCCAGCAGCCACAGAAGTTCAGCTCTCTACGAGCAGTACTTC	CASSHRSSALYEQYF
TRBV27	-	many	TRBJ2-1	TGTGCCAGCAGTTTTCTAGGGGACAATGAGCAGTTCTTC	CASSFLGDNEQFF
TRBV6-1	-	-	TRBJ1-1	TGTGCCAGCAGCCTGATGAACACTGAAGCTTTCTTT	CASSLMNTEAFF
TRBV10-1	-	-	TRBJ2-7	TGCGCCAGCAGTGAGTCGGGCAGGGGACTCTACGAGCAGTACTTC	CASSESGRGLYEQYF
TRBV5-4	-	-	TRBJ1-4	TGTGCCAGCAGCCTGAGTATAGGATTTCGGGGGTCGACTAATGAAAAACTGTTTTTT	CASSLSIGFRGSTNEKLFF
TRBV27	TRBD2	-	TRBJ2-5	TGTGCCAGCAGTTCACTCCTTAGCGGGAGGGAGACCCAGTACTTC	CASSSLLSGRETQYF
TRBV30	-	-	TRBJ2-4	TGTGCCTGGAGTAGCCAGCGGATAAAGAACGGGGACATTCAGTACTTC	CAWSSQRIKNGDIQYF
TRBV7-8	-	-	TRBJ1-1	TGTGTCACGGAGGGAAACACTGAAGCTTTCTTT	CVTEGNTEAFF
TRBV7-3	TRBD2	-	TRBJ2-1	TGTGCCAGCAGCGCGGGAGTGGAGCAGTTCTTC	CASSAGVEQFF
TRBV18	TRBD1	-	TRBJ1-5	TGTGCCAGCTCACTCATCACAGGGGGCGTCAATCAGCCCCAGCATTTT	CASSLITGGVNQPQHF
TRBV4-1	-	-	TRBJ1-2	TGCGCCAGCAGCCAATGGTCCCAGGGTGTATACGGCTACACCTTC	CASSQWSQGVYGYTF
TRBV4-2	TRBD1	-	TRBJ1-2	TGTGCCAGCAGCCCGACGACGGGACAGGTCGTGGACTATGGCTACACCTTC	CASSPTTGQVVDYGYTF
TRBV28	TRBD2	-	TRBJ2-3	TGTGCCAGCGGCGGCTTCGGACTAGCGGGAGATACGCAGTATTTT	CASGGFGLAGDTQYF
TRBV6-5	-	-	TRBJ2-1	TGTGCCAGCAGGAGGGGAGTCTCCTACAATGAGCAGTTCTTC	CASRRGVSYNEQFF
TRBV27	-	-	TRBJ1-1	TGTGCCAGCAGTTTTAGGAGGACAGCGATGAACACTGAAGCTTTCTTT	CASSFRRTAMNTEAFF
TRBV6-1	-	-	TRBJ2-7	TGTGCCAGCAGTGCCAGTCGGTATACCGAGCAGTACTTC	CASSASRYTEQYF
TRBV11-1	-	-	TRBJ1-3	TGTGCCAGCAGCTTATCAGGCGGAAACACCATATATTTT	CASSLSGGNTIYF
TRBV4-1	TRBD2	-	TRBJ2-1	TGCGCCAGCAGCCTTAGCGGGAGTACCTACAATGAGCAGTTCTTC	CASSLSGSTYNEQFF
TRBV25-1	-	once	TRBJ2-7	TGTGCCAGCAGTCTAGCCCCCTACTACGAGCAGTACTTC	CASSLAPYYEQYF
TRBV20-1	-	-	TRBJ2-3	TGCAGTGCTGGAAGTACGCAGTATTTT	CSAGSTQYF
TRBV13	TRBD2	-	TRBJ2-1	TGTGCCAGCCCCCGGGGGGAGGGCCCCTACAATGAGCAGTTCTTC	CASPRGEGPYNEQFF
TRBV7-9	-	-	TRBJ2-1	TGTGCCAGCAGCTTACGAGGGATGAATGAGCAGTTCTTC	CASSLRGMNEQFF
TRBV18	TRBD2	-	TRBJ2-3	TGTGCCAGCTCACCCCTAGCGGAACTCACAGATACGCAGTATTTT	CASSPLAELTDTQYF